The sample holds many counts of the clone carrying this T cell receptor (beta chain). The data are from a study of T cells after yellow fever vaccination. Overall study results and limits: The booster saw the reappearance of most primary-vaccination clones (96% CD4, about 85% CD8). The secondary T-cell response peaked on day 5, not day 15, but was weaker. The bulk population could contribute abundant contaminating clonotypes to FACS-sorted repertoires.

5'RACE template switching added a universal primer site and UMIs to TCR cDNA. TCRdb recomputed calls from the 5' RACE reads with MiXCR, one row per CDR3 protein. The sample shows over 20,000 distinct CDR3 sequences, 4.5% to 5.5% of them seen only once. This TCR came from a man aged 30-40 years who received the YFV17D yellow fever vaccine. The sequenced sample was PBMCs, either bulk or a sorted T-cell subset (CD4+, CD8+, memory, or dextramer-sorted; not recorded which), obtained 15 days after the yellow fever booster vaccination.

CDR3 sequence: CASSLAGRKTEAFF. CDR3 in DNA: TGTGCCAGCAGCCTGGCTGGGAGGAAGACTGAAGCTTTCTTT. The J gene is TRBJ1-1, the V gene TRBV28, with D uncertain. The V gene's germline CDR1 is MDHEN and CDR2 SYDVKM. CDR3 length: 14 residues. V was cut by 6 bases and J by 5 bases, with 16 bases left in between.